A single sample gave rise to the 25 T cell receptor beta chains below, sequenced in a study of T cell repertoires in cytomegalovirus infection. Using its own MiXCR run on the reads, TCRdb lists one record per CDR3 protein. Here the sample spans fewer than 200,000 distinct CDR3 sequences, 8% to 10% being singletons. Input material: PBMCs. These receptors came from a human donor in good health (CMV status not recorded). Some clones in this sample may be carry-over from other donors' samples.

This clonotype has at least ten counts. The CDR3 loop is CASIKLSGTGIQPQHF. DNA for the CDR3: TGTGCCAGCATCAAACTTTCCGGGACAGGGATTCAGCCCCAGCATTTT. The chain joins TRBV28 to TRBJ1-5, with 9 bases identical to TRBD1. Per germline, CDR1 MDHEN and CDR2 SYDVKM. The V segment lost 7 bases and the J segment 6 bases; nucleotides outside the gene matches: 13. There are 16 residues in the CDR3.

The V and J genes are TRBV12-5 and TRBJ2-1, with 7 bases lining up with TRBD2. CDR1 and CDR2 from the germline V gene are LGHNT and FRNRAP. This CDR3 contains 16 residues. Germline trimming cut 1 base from V and 9 bases from J; bases unmatched to any gene: 12. CDR3 nucleotide sequence: TGTGCTAGTGGTTTGGGTAGCCGCGGGAGCCAGGGTGAGCAGTTCTTC. Its protein is CASGLGSRGSQGEQFF.

The V and J genes are TRBV5-6 and TRBJ2-7; either TRBD1 or TRBD2 may supply D (5 bases each). The CDR3 covers 14 residues. Between the trimmed V and J ends, which lost 2 bases and 2 bases, there was a span of 11 bases. Germline loops: CDR1 SGHDT, CDR2 YYEEEE. The CDR3 DNA sequence: TGTGCCAGCAGCTTAGGGACGGAAGCCTACGAGCAGTACTTC. Translating it yields CASSLGTEAYEQYF.

This rearrangement joins TRBV29-1 to TRBJ2-6; D perhaps matches TRBD1 (5 bases). The CDR3 extends over 19 amino acids. The V gene's germline CDR1 is SQVTM and CDR2 ANQGSEA. V was trimmed by 4 bases and J by 1 base, leaving 23 bases between them. CDR3 bases: TGCAGCGTTGTCTCCAGGGCGAGCCTGGGTGGGTCTGGGGCCAACGTCCTGACTTTC. Amino acid sequence: CSVVSRASLGGSGANVLTF.

In this sample, this clonotype turned up a few times. The V gene is TRBV24-1, the J gene TRBJ2-1; TRBD1 aligns across 8 bases. Germline V gives CDR1 KGHDR, CDR2 SFDVKD. J was trimmed by 6 bases and V by 8 bases; bases with no gene match: 8. The CDR3 loop spans 14 amino acids. The CDR3, as DNA: TGTGCCACCAACGGACAGGGTCAGGGCAATGAGCAGTTCTTC. Translating gives CATNGQGQGNEQFF.

V usage is TRBV7-8 and J usage is TRBJ1-6; no firm D call. The CDR3 runs 15 residues. The germline V gene has CDR1 SGHVS and CDR2 FQNEAQ. V lost 1 base to trimming and J lost 10 bases, with 14 bases between them. The CDR3, as DNA: TGTGCCAGCAGCTTAGTCCCAGGAATAGGCTCACCCCTCCACTTT. Its protein is CASSLVPGIGSPLHF.

The rearrangement links TRBV3-1 to TRBJ1-2; weak D call: TRBD1 (5 bases). The CDR3 extends over 14 amino acids. Germline-derived CDR1 and CDR2 are LGHDT and YNNKEL (reference sequence). V lost 0 bases and J 6 bases, leaving 11 bases between the germline ends. CDR3 nucleotide sequence: TGTGCCAGCAGCCAAGATGCCAGGGTCGATGGCTACACCTTC. Its protein is CASSQDARVDGYTF.

This clonotype was counted at least ten times. The chain is built from TRBV11-2 and TRBJ2-2, with TRBD1 matching 7 bases. The CDR3 has 15 residues. CDR1 is SGHAT and CDR2 is FQNNGV in the germline V gene. After removal of 6 bases from V and 4 bases from J, the junction contained 8 bases not matched to a gene. CDR3 amino acids: CASSMTGSSTGELFF. The CDR3 nucleotides are TGTGCCAGCAGTATGACAGGGTCGAGCACCGGGGAGCTGTTTTTT.

Ten or more counts support this clonotype. The rearrangement joins TRBV7-2 to TRBJ2-3; D possibly corresponds to TRBD2 (5 bases). Germline CDR1 and CDR2: SGHTA and FQGNSA. The CDR3 consists of 17 residues. V was shortened by 5 bases and J by 0 bases, with 18 bases between the two germline ends. CDR3 in DNA: TGTGCCAGCAGCAAGGGCGCGGGCGGCTCTAGCACAGATACGCAGTATTTT. It is translated as CASSKGAGGSSTDTQYF. Looking up the rest from reference TRBV7-2 and TRBJ2-3 gives the full variable domain: GAGVSQSPSNKVTEKGKDVELRCDPISGHTALYWYRQSLGQGLEFLIYFQGNSAPDKSGLPSDRFSAERTGGSVSTLTIQRTQQEDSAVYLCASSKGAGGSSTDTQYFGPGTRLTVL.

This clonotype was found many times. V gene TRBV11-2 combines with J gene TRBJ2-2; 11 bases map to TRBD2. V gave up 5 bases and J gave up 7 bases; unmatched junction bases: 9. The CDR3 extends over 16 amino acids. The V gene's germline CDR1 is SGHAT and CDR2 FQNNGV. CDR3 amino acids: CASSLRGLAGGGELFF. CDR3 nucleotides: TGTGCCAGCAGCCTACGAGGACTAGCGGGTGGCGGGGAGCTGTTTTTT.

This clonotype turned up a few times. The rearrangement uses TRBV10-3 and TRBJ2-1, with D tentatively TRBD2 (6 bases). There are 14 residues in the CDR3. Trimming pared 10 bases from V and 3 bases from J, leaving 16 bases between. The V gene's germline CDR1 is ENHRY and CDR2 SYGVKD. In DNA, the CDR3 is TGTGCCACCAGCCGGGACTCTGACTACAATGAGCAGTTCTTC. Its translation: CATSRDSDYNEQFF.

This clonotype was counted between two and nine times. This chain uses TRBV29-1 with TRBJ2-7, with 10 nucleotides matching TRBD2. V was clipped by 7 bases and J by 2 bases; unmatched bases: 5. Germline V gives CDR1 SQVTM, CDR2 ANQGSEA. The CDR3 contains 13 residues. The CDR3 nucleotides are TGCAGCGGGTCTAGCGGGAGTCCCTACGAGCAGTACTTC. Translated: CSGSSGSPYEQYF.

The chain couples TRBV10-3 to TRBJ2-3, with TRBD1 matching 9 bases. Looked up from germline, CDR1 is ENHRY and CDR2 is SYGVKD. The ends lost 2 bases at V and 4 bases at J; junction bases unmatched: 4. The CDR3 totals 15 residues. The CDR3 protein is CAISETGQGPDTQYF. In nucleotides, the CDR3 is TGTGCCATCAGTGAGACGGGACAGGGCCCAGATACGCAGTATTTT.

This clonotype showed up many times. The V and J genes are TRBV6-2 or TRBV6-3 and TRBJ1-1; D is perhaps TRBD1 (6 bases). Trimming took off 2 bases at V and 10 bases at J, with 14 bases between the two ends. The CDR3 spans 13 residues. Germline CDR1 and CDR2: MNHEY and SVGEGT. The CDR3 nucleotides read TGTGCCAGCAGTTACGGTAATGGGGGGCGAGCTTTCTTT. This gives the protein CASSYGNGGRAFF.

In its sample, this clonotype was seen many times. This chain connects TRBV20-1 to TRBJ1-1, with D perhaps TRBD1 (6 bases). V lost 2 bases to trimming and J lost 0 bases, with 13 bases between them. Germline loops: CDR1 DFQATT, CDR2 SNEGSKA (reference sequence). This CDR3 has 15 amino acids. CDR3 in amino acids: CSARTSRGLNTEAFF. CDR3 bases: TGCAGTGCTAGAACCTCCAGGGGTCTGAACACTGAAGCTTTCTTT.

This clonotype occurred many times. This rearrangement joins TRBV7-4 to TRBJ1-1, with 9 positions matching TRBD1. Trimming removed 1 base from V and 4 bases from J; junction bases left unmatched: 10. Germline-derived CDR1 and CDR2 are SGHVT and SQSDAQ. The CDR3 runs to 17 residues. The CDR3 spells CASSLDRGRIVGTEAFF. CDR3 DNA sequence: TGTGCCAGCAGCTTAGACAGGGGGCGCATTGTGGGCACTGAAGCTTTCTTT.

There are a few counts of this clonotype. This chain links TRBV28 with TRBJ2-5; D may be TRBD1 or TRBD2 (6 bases each). This CDR3 contains 13 residues. Germline CDR1 MDHEN, CDR2 SYDVKM. Trimming left V 8 bases short and J 5 bases short, with 15 bases between. The CDR3 spells CASAPTGRETQYF. DNA for the CDR3: TGTGCCAGCGCCCCAACAGGGAGGGAGACCCAGTACTTC.

The genes are TRBV30 and TRBJ2-7; D possibly corresponds to TRBD1 (5 bases). Trimming left V 2 bases short and J 0 bases short, with 8 bases between. Germline lookup yields CDR1 GTSNPN and CDR2 SVGIG (reference sequence). The CDR3 totals 13 residues. In DNA form, the CDR3 reads TGTGCCTGGAGTCGACAGATCTCCTACGAGCAGTACTTC. Protein sequence: CAWSRQISYEQYF.

This clonotype was seen ten or more times. The chain is built from TRBV14 and TRBJ1-2, with D unresolved. CDR1 is SGHDN and CDR2 is FVKESK in the germline V gene. Trimming left V 1 base short and J 5 bases short, with 11 bases between. The CDR3 length is 14 residues. For the CDR3, the DNA is TGTGCCAGCAGCCAAGGGACGCAGGTTTATGGCTACACCTTC. This encodes CASSQGTQVYGYTF.

In its sample, this clonotype was seen many times. The chain uses TRBV6-5 and TRBJ1-6, with 7 bases that match TRBD1. The germline CDR1 and CDR2 sequences are MNHEY and SVGAGI. This CDR3 region has 16 residues. J was trimmed by 8 bases and V by 2 bases; bases with no gene match: 9. The CDR3 nucleotides are TGTGCCAGCAGTTACCGGCAGGGGGGTATGGATTCACCCCTCCACTTT. This gives the protein CASSYRQGGMDSPLHF.

This clonotype was counted at least ten times. This chain connects TRBV11-2 to TRBJ1-2, with D hard to call. Germline V gene lookup returns CDR1 SGHAT and CDR2 FQNNGV. The length of the CDR3 is 16 residues. V was trimmed by 1 base and J by 5 bases, leaving 17 bases between them. CDR3 amino acids: CASSLGPSSLGYGYTF. In nucleotides, the CDR3 is TGTGCCAGCAGCTTAGGCCCATCATCGTTGGGATATGGCTACACCTTC.

V gene TRBV6-4 combines with J gene TRBJ2-6; no clear D gene. The V gene lost 3 bases and the J gene lost 0 bases, with 3 bases spanning the gap. CDR3 length: 14 residues. Per germline, CDR1 MRHNA and CDR2 SNTAGT. The DNA for the CDR3 is TGTGCCAGCAGTGAAGTCTCTGGGGCCAACGTCCTGACTTTC. Its protein is CASSEVSGANVLTF.

This clonotype was counted many times. The chain employs TRBV20-1 and TRBJ2-3, with D possibly matching TRBD2 (7 bases). The germline V gene has CDR1 DFQATT and CDR2 SNEGSKA (reference sequence). V lost 3 bases and J lost 1, with 11 bases in between. This CDR3 region has 14 residues. This CDR3 is CSASDGGRTDTQYF. CDR3 sequence (DNA): TGCAGTGCTAGTGACGGGGGGCGCACAGATACGCAGTATTTT.

The chain joins TRBV5-1 to TRBJ1-5; possibly TRBD1 for D (6 bases). The CDR3 runs 15 residues. V was clipped by 4 bases and J by 0 bases, with 11 bases between them. Per germline, CDR1 SGHRS and CDR2 YFSETQ. The DNA for the CDR3 is TGCGCCAGCAGCCCCGGGACAAATAGCAATCAGCCCCAGCATTTT. It codes for CASSPGTNSNQPQHF.

A few counts support this clonotype. This sequence joins TRBV20-1 and TRBJ2-5; D remains unclear. The CDR3 covers 13 residues. V was cut by 1 base and J by 5 bases, with 11 bases left in between. Germline CDR1 and CDR2: DFQATT and SNEGSKA (reference sequence). For the CDR3, the DNA is TGCAGTGCTAGAGTTCAGAGTCGGGAGACCCAGTACTTC. Encoded protein: CSARVQSRETQYF.